The next 19 T cell receptor beta chains were all read from a single sample in a study of T-cell memory formation after mild COVID-19. TCRdb independently ran MiXCR on the 5' RACE reads; one entry per CDR3 protein. The sample includes about 400,000 distinct CDR3 sequences, under 25% of them seen just once. Sample: PBMCs or a T cell subset sorted from them (not recorded which). All receptors derive from an adult woman who had mild COVID-19 (a few samples of this study predate the infection). Cell type and time point are not known.

This clonotype was seen only a few times. This rearrangement joins TRBV6-5 to TRBJ2-3; perhaps TRBD2 as D (7 bases). There are 19 residues in the CDR3. CDR1 MNHEY and CDR2 SVGAGI come from the germline V gene. V was cut by 0 bases and J by 1 base, with 20 bases left in between. The DNA for the CDR3 is TGTGCCAGCAGTTACTCGAGGGCGGGGGCACACTTTCGCACAGATACGCAGTATTTT. Protein sequence: CASSYSRAGAHFRTDTQYF.

This clonotype was picked up a small number of times. J is TRBJ2-5 and V is TRBV3-1; the D gene is possibly TRBD2 (6 bases). Germline V gene sequence: CDR1 LGHDT, CDR2 YNNKEL (reference sequence). CDR3 size: 13 residues. Deletions cut 3 bases from V and 7 bases from J, with 12 bases between. The CDR3 region is CASSQGPGGTQYF. Written as DNA, the CDR3 is TGTGCCAGCAGCCAGGGGCCCGGGGGGACCCAGTACTTC.

This clonotype has only a few counts. The genes are TRBV2 and TRBJ2-5; 12 nucleotides line up with TRBD2. V was pared by 4 bases and J by 3 bases, with 3 bases of the junction left unmatched. The CDR3 runs 15 residues. Germline V gene data show CDR1 as SNHLY and CDR2 as FYNNEI. CDR3 region: CASSAGLAGKETQYF. The CDR3 DNA sequence: TGTGCCAGCAGTGCAGGACTAGCGGGGAAAGAGACCCAGTACTTC.

This chain links TRBV6-5 with TRBJ2-2, with 7 nucleotides matching TRBD1. Germline CDR1 MNHEY, CDR2 SVGAGI. Trimming cost V 4 bases and J 2 bases; bases outside gene matches: 7. This CDR3 is 16 amino acids long. The CDR3 loop is CASSSLQGINTGELFF. As DNA, the CDR3 is TGTGCCAGCAGTTCACTACAGGGGATCAACACCGGGGAGCTGTTTTTT.

This clonotype was counted only a few times. V and J are TRBV12-3 or TRBV12-4 and TRBJ2-2; no reliable D call. This CDR3 is 15 amino acids long. The germline V and J ends were trimmed by 5 bases and 0 bases, with 10 bases remaining between them. CDR3 nucleotide sequence: TGTGCCAGCAGTGTCCCGAGCGCGAACACCGGGGAGCTGTTTTTT. It is translated as CASSVPSANTGELFF.

The rearrangement uses TRBV7-2 and TRBJ2-1, with TRBD2 identical over 8 bases. The germline V gene encodes CDR1 SGHTA and CDR2 FQGNSA. This CDR3 is 18 amino acids long. V dropped 3 bases and J dropped 6; count of bases not matched to a gene: 16. This CDR3 reads CASSFITLLTSAGNEQFF. CDR3 sequence (DNA): TGTGCCAGCAGCTTTATAACTCTCCTGACTAGCGCGGGCAATGAGCAGTTCTTC.

This clonotype was seen a handful of times. The chain uses TRBV9 and TRBJ2-3, with no clear D. Germline V lookup: CDR1 SGDLS, CDR2 YYNGEE. The V end lost 3 bases, the J end lost 7 bases, and 12 bases lay between the germline ends. This CDR3 is built from 13 residues. The CDR3 spells CASSGPGPNTQYF. In DNA form, the CDR3 reads TGTGCCAGCAGCGGTCCGGGCCCAAATACGCAGTATTTT.

This clonotype was seen many times. The V call is TRBV5-1, the J call TRBJ1-1; D not resolved. Germline loops: CDR1 SGHRS, CDR2 YFSETQ. V lost 3 bases, J lost 6 bases, and 15 bases lay in between. The CDR3 consists of 14 residues. The CDR3 is CASSSRSGRAEAFF. The CDR3 DNA follows: TGCGCCAGCAGCTCCCGGTCGGGGAGAGCTGAAGCTTTCTTT.

The table lists this clonotype with a few counts. This CDR3 reads CSARDGGSSYEQYF. CDR3 nucleotides: TGCAGTGCTAGAGATGGGGGTAGCTCCTACGAGCAGTACTTC. The rearrangement links TRBV20-1 to TRBJ2-7; D tentatively reads TRBD1 or TRBD2 (5 bases each). CDR3 length: 14 residues. The ends were cut back, 0 bases at V and 0 bases at J, with 9 bases in the middle. The germline V gene encodes CDR1 DFQATT and CDR2 SNEGSKA (reference sequence).

J is TRBJ2-2 and V is TRBV6-1; 7 bases fit TRBD2. This CDR3 spans 16 amino acids. V lost 5 bases and J lost 1; bases outside the gene matches: 7. Germline CDR1 reads MNHNS; CDR2 reads SASEGT. DNA of the CDR3: TGTGCCAGCAGTCAGCAGCGGGGCATGAACACCGGGGAGCTGTTTTTT. Its protein product is CASSQQRGMNTGELFF.

The rearrangement joins TRBV12-3 or TRBV12-4 to TRBJ2-2; 7 bases line up with TRBD1. This CDR3 has 14 amino acids. The V gene end was trimmed by 5 bases and the J gene end by 6 bases; junction bases not matched to a gene: 6. The CDR3 nucleotides read TGTGCCAGCAGTCCCGACAGGGTTCCCGGGGAGCTGTTTTTT. It specifies CASSPDRVPGELFF.

The gene calls are TRBV12-5 and TRBJ2-2; D gene uncertain. CDR1 LGHNT and CDR2 FRNRAP come from the germline V gene. The CDR3 is made up of 13 amino acids. V lost 3 bases, J lost 6 bases, and 8 bases lay in between. The CDR3 is CASGLSGAGELFF. For the CDR3, the DNA is TGTGCTAGTGGTTTATCAGGTGCCGGGGAGCTGTTTTTT.

The chain links TRBV5-4 to TRBJ1-1; D remains ambiguous. V dropped 3 bases and J dropped 2 bases, with 8 bases sitting between them. Germline-derived CDR1 and CDR2 are SGHNT and YYREEE (reference sequence). This CDR3 contains 13 residues. The CDR3 is CASSWDLNTEAFF. The CDR3 DNA reads as TGTGCCAGCAGCTGGGATCTAAACACTGAAGCTTTCTTT.

The V and J genes are TRBV7-8 and TRBJ2-7; D may be TRBD1 or TRBD2 (5 bases each). This CDR3 spans 14 amino acids. Germline V CDR1 and CDR2: SGHVS, FQNEAQ. V dropped 1 base and J dropped 2 bases, with 9 bases sitting between them. The CDR3 DNA reads TGTGCCAGCAGCTTAGGAAGGGACGCCTACGAGCAGTACTTC. This translates into CASSLGRDAYEQYF. Full variable domain (rest looked up from reference TRBV7-8 and TRBJ2-7): GAGVSQSPRYKVAKRGQDVALRCDPISGHVSLFWYQQALGQGPEFLTYFQNEAQLDKSGLPSDRFFAERPEGSVSTLKIQRTQQEDSAVYLCASSLGRDAYEQYFGPGTRLTVT.

The chain joins TRBV6-2 or TRBV6-3 to TRBJ2-7; 10 bases fit TRBD1. V lost 4 bases, J lost 3 bases, and 3 bases stayed unmatched. From germline, CDR1 is MNHEY and CDR2 SVGEGT. The CDR3 is 14 residues long. In DNA form, the CDR3 reads TGTGCCAGCAGTTTCCGGGACAGGGGCTACGAGCAGTACTTC. This encodes CASSFRDRGYEQYF.

This sequence joins TRBV12-3 or TRBV12-4 and TRBJ1-2, with 9 positions matching TRBD1. This CDR3 spans 15 amino acids. The junction had 13 bases not matched to a gene; V was cut back by 6 bases and J by 8 bases. The CDR3 bases are TGTGCCAGCAGCATACAGGGGGCAGGATGGAAAGGCTACACCTTC. It encodes CASSIQGAGWKGYTF.

This clonotype was detected a few times. The rearrangement uses TRBV5-1 and TRBJ1-6; D possibly corresponds to TRBD1 (5 bases). Per germline, CDR1 SGHRS and CDR2 YFSETQ. Trimming pared 2 bases from V and 8 bases from J, leaving 17 bases between. There are 16 residues in the CDR3. The CDR3 sequence is CASSFRWEGRDSPLHF. The CDR3 DNA follows: TGCGCCAGCAGCTTCCGTTGGGAGGGGAGGGATTCACCCCTCCACTTT.

CDR3 loop: CASRERESNFGGTEAFF. In DNA, the CDR3 is TGTGCCAGCAGGGAGAGGGAGTCAAATTTTGGGGGGACTGAAGCTTTCTTT. The chain uses TRBV12-3 or TRBV12-4 and TRBJ1-1; possibly TRBD1 for D (5 bases). This CDR3 spans 17 amino acids. V dropped 6 bases and J dropped 5 bases, with 25 bases sitting between them.

This rearrangement joins TRBV12-3 or TRBV12-4 to TRBJ1-2; possible D gene TRBD1, 5 bases. Trimming cost V 10 bases and J 4 bases, with 16 bases left between them. The CDR3 covers 13 residues. CDR3 nucleotides: TGTGCCACCAAAATTGGGGGAATCTATGGCTACACCTTC. Translation: CATKIGGIYGYTF.